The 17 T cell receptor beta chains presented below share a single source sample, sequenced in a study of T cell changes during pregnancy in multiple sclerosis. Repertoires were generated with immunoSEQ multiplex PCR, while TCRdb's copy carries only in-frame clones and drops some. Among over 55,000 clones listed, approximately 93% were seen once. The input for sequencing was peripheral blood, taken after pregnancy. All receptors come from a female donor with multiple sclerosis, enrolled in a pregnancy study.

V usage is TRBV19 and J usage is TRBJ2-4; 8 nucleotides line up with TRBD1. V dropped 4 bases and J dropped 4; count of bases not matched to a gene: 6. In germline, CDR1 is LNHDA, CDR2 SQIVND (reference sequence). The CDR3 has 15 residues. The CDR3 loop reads CASSNGRTGKNIQYF. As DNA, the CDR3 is TGTGCCAGTAGTAATGGTCGGACAGGGAAAAACATTCAGTACTTC. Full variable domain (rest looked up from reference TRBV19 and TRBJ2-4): DGGITQSPKYLFRKEGQNVTLSCEQNLNHDAMYWYRQDPGQGLRLIYYSQIVNDFQKGDIAEGYSVSREKKESFPLTVTSAQKNPTAFYLCASSNGRTGKNIQYFGAGTRLSVL.

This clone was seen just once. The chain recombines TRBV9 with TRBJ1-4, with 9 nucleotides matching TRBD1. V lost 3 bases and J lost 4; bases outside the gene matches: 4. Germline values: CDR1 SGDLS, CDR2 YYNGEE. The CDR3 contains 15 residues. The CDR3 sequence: CASSETGGFNEKLFF. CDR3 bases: TGTGCCAGCAGCGAGACAGGGGGGTTTAATGAAAAACTGTTTTTT.

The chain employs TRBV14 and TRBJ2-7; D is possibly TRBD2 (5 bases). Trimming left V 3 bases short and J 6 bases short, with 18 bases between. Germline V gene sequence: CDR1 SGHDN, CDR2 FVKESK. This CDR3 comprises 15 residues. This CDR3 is CASSQAGNLLGEQYF. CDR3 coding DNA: TGTGCCAGCAGCCAGGCGGGTAATCTCCTCGGCGAGCAGTACTTC.

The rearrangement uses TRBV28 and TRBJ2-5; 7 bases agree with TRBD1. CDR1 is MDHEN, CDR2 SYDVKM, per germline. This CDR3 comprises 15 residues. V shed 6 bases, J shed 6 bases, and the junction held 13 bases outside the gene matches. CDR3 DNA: TGTGCCAGCAGGCATCATACAGGGGTAGCCCAGACCCAGTACTTC. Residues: CASRHHTGVAQTQYF.

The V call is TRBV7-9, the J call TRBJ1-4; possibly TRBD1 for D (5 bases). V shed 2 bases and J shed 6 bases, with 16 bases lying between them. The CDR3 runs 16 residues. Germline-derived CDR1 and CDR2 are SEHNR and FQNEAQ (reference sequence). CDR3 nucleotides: TGTGCCAGCAGCTTATCAAGGGGCGTCGAGGATGAAAAACTGTTTTTT. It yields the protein CASSLSRGVEDEKLFF. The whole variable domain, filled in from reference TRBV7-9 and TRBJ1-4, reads DTGVSQNPRHKITKRGQNVTFRCDPISEHNRLYWYRQTLGQGPEFLTYFQNEAQLEKSRLLSDRFSAERPKGSFSTLEIQRTEQGDSAMYLCASSLSRGVEDEKLFFGSGTQLSVL.

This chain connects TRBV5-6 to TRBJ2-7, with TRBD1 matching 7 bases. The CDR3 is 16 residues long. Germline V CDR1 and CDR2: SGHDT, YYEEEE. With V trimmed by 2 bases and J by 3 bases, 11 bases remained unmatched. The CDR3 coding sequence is TGTGCCAGCAGCTTATCCTCTGGGGACAGTCACTACGAGCAGTACTTC. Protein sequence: CASSLSSGDSHYEQYF.

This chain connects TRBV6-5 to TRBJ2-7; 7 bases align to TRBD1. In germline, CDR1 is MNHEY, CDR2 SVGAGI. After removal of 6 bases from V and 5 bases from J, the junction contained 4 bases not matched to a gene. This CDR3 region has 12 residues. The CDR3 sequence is CASSRDSHEQYF. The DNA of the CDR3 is TGTGCCAGCAGCAGGGACAGCCACGAGCAGTACTTC.

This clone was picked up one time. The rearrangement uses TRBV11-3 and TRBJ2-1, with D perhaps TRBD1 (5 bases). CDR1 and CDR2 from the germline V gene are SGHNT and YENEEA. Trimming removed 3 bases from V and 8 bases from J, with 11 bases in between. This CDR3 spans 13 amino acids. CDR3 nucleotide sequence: TGTGCCAGCAGCTTGCCAGGGTTTTATGAGCAGTTCTTC. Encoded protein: CASSLPGFYEQFF.

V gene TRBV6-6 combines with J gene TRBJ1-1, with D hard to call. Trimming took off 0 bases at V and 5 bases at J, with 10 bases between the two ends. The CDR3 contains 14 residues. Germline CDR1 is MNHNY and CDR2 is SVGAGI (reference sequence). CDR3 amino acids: CASSYSRAQTEAFF. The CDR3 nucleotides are TGTGCCAGCAGTTACTCGAGGGCCCAGACTGAAGCTTTCTTT.

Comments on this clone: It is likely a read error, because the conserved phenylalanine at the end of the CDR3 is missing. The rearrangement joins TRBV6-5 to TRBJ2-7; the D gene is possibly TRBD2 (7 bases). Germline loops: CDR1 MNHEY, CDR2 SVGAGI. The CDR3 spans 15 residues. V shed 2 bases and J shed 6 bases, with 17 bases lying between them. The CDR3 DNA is TGTGCCAGCAGTTACGTAGGGGGGGCGTTTGGCGAGCAGTACCTC. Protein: CASSYVGGAFGEQYL.

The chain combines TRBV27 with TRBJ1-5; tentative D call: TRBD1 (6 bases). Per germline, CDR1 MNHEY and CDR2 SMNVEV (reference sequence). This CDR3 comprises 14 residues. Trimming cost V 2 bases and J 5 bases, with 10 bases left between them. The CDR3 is CASSLAGVDQPQHF. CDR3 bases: TGTGCCAGCAGTTTAGCAGGGGTGGATCAGCCCCAGCATTTT.

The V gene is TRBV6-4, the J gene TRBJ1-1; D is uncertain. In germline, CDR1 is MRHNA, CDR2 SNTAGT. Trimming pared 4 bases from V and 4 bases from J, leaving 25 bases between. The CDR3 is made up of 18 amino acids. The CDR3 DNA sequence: TGTGCCAGCAGTGCCATCGGGCAACGAACGGGGATCAGCACTGAAGCTTTCTTT. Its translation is CASSAIGQRTGISTEAFF.

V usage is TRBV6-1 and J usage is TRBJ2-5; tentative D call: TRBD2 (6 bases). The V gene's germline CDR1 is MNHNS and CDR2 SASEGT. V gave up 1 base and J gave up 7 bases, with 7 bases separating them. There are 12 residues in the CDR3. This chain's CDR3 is CASSEGAGTQYF. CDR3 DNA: TGTGCCAGCAGTGAAGGAGCGGGGACCCAGTACTTC.

The DNA for the CDR3 is TGTGCCAGCAGCTTGAGAGGGCAGGAGGGGCAGCCCCAGCATTTT. This translates into CASSLRGQEGQPQHF. J is TRBJ1-5 and V is TRBV5-4, with D perhaps TRBD1 (5 bases). The V end lost 1 base, the J end lost 7 bases, and 15 bases lay between the germline ends. Germline lookup yields CDR1 SGHNT and CDR2 YYREEE (reference sequence). The CDR3 runs 15 residues.

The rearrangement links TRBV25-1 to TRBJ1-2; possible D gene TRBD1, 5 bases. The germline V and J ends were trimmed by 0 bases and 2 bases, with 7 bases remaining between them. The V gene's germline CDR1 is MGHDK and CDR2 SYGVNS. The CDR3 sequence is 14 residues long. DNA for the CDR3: TGTGCCAGCAGTGAATATGACAGCAACTATGGCTACACCTTC. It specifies CASSEYDSNYGYTF.

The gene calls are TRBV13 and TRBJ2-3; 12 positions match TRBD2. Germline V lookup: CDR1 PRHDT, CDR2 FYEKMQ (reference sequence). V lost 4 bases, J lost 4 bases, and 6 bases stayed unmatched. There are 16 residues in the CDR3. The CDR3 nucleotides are TGTGCCAGCAGCTCACAGACTAGCGGGAGTCCAGATACGCAGTATTTT. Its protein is CASSSQTSGSPDTQYF. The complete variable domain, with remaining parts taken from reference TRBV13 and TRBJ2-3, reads AAGVIQSPRHLIKEKRETATLKCYPIPRHDTVYWYQQGPGQDPQFLISFYEKMQSDKGSIPDRFSAQQFSDYHSELNMSSLELGDSALYFCASSSQTSGSPDTQYFGPGTRLTVL.

The DNA of the CDR3 is TGTGCCAGCAGTAAGGGACTAGCGGGAGTATACGAGCAGTACTTC. Protein: CASSKGLAGVYEQYF. The V call is TRBV6-5, the J call TRBJ2-7; TRBD2 matches at 14 bases. V shed 5 bases, J shed 4 bases, and the junction held 4 bases outside the gene matches. The CDR3 spans 15 residues. Germline V gene data show CDR1 as MNHEY and CDR2 as SVGAGI.